What follows are 29 T cell receptor beta chains derived from one specimen sequenced in a study of immune evolution from preneoplasia to lung adenocarcinoma. The method was immunoSEQ multiplex PCR; TCRdb's version includes in-frame clones alone and lacks a portion of them. The sample holds about 4,100 clones, 75% to 85% seen once. Sequenced sample: FFPE adjacent normal lung tissue. These receptors all come from a donor older than 65 with lung adenocarcinoma.

The V gene is TRBV2, the J gene TRBJ2-5, with 7 bases that match TRBD1. Trimming at V came to 7 bases and at J to 2 bases, leaving 10 bases not matched to a gene. The CDR3 totals 15 residues. From germline, CDR1 is SNHLY and CDR2 FYNNEI. CDR3 residues: CASTFQGQPQETQYF. CDR3 nucleotides: TGTGCCAGCACCTTCCAGGGACAGCCACAAGAGACCCAGTACTTC. Full variable domain (rest looked up from reference TRBV2 and TRBJ2-5): EPEVTQTPSHQVTQMGQEVILRCVPISNHLYFYWYRQILGQKVEFLVSFYNNEISEKSEIFDDQFSVERPDGSNFTLKIRSTKLEDSAMYFCASTFQGQPQETQYFGPGTRLLVL.

This clone showed up just a few times. The chain is built from TRBV7-3 and TRBJ2-3, with D uncertain. The CDR3 has 13 residues. Germline V CDR1 and CDR2: SGHTA, FQGTGA. The V and J ends lost 2 bases and 3 bases respectively, with 6 bases between them. This CDR3 is CASSLEWTDTQYF. The CDR3 coding sequence is TGTGCCAGCAGCTTAGAGTGGACAGATACGCAGTATTTT.

About this clone: The junction shows a germline mismatch at one end, possibly a read error. V is TRBV6-1 and J is TRBJ2-5; D not resolved. This CDR3 comprises 14 residues. Germline V lookup: CDR1 MNHNS, CDR2 SASEGT. The CDR3 sequence: CASILGGSQGTQYF. In DNA form, the CDR3 reads TGTGCCAGCATCCTAGGCGGCTCCCAAGGGACCCAGTACTTC.

Only a few counts were recorded for this clone. CDR3: CASSSGAYEQYF. The CDR3 coding sequence is TGCGCCAGCAGCTCAGGGGCCTACGAGCAGTACTTC. The chain is built from TRBV5-1 and TRBJ2-7; D is perhaps TRBD1 (6 bases). The CDR3 spans 12 residues. The V end was cut by 3 bases, the J end by 2 bases, with 6 bases between. Germline lookup yields CDR1 SGHRS and CDR2 YFSETQ.

The rearrangement links TRBV2 to TRBJ2-3, with 8 bases aligning to TRBD2. V shed 1 base, J shed 7 bases, and the junction held 4 bases outside the gene matches. Germline lookup yields CDR1 SNHLY and CDR2 FYNNEI. This CDR3 contains 14 residues. Written as DNA, the CDR3 is TGTGCCAGCAGTGAAGGACTAGCGCCATATACGCAGTATTTT. Translation: CASSEGLAPYTQYF.

This chain connects TRBV29-1 to TRBJ2-7; a weak D match, TRBD1 (5 bases). Germline V gene data show CDR1 as SQVTM and CDR2 as ANQGSEA. The CDR3 extends over 12 amino acids. With 0 bases removed from V and 6 bases from J, the gap between germline ends came to 9 bases. CDR3 nucleotide sequence: TGCAGCGTTGAAGACAGGGTTCGCGAGCAGTACTTC. It yields the protein CSVEDRVREQYF.

This clone appeared a few times. This rearrangement joins TRBV29-1 to TRBJ1-2; D call uncertain. Germline V gene sequence: CDR1 SQVTM, CDR2 ANQGSEA. This CDR3 contains 12 residues. Trimming took 5 bases from V and 10 from J, leaving 17 bases between them. The CDR3, as DNA: TGCAGCGTTTCTGAATCAGAAAGTACCTACACCTTC. It encodes CSVSESESTYTF.

In its sample, this clone was seen a few times. The chain employs TRBV11-2 and TRBJ1-4; the D is unclear. Trimming took 2 bases from V and 4 from J, leaving 11 bases between them. The CDR3 runs 15 residues. Germline CDR1 and CDR2: SGHAT and FQNNGV. In DNA, the CDR3 is TGTGCCAGCAGCTTACAGGTGGAGATTAATGAAAAACTGTTTTTT. This codes for CASSLQVEINEKLFF. The complete variable domain, with remaining parts taken from reference TRBV11-2 and TRBJ1-4, reads EAGVAQSPRYKIIEKRQSVAFWCNPISGHATLYWYQQILGQGPKLLIQFQNNGVVDDSQLPKDRFSAERLKGVDSTLKIQPAKLEDSAVYLCASSLQVEINEKLFFGSGTQLSVL.

The V and J genes are TRBV7-9 and TRBJ2-5; no clear D. The CDR3 contains 15 residues. Trimming removed 2 bases at V and 9 bases at J, with 19 bases between. Germline CDR1 and CDR2: SEHNR and FQNEAQ (reference sequence). CDR3: CASSLNTVELGAQYF. The CDR3 bases are TGTGCCAGCAGCTTAAATACGGTGGAGCTTGGGGCCCAGTACTTC.

This clone has just one count. J is TRBJ1-4 and V is TRBV9; 8 bases fit TRBD1. With 0 bases clipped from V and 5 bases from J, the junction kept 3 bases outside the gene matches. The CDR3 is made up of 15 amino acids. CDR1 is SGDLS, CDR2 YYNGEE, per germline. The CDR3 DNA follows: TGTGCCAGCAGCGTAGCGGGACAGGCAAATGAAAAACTGTTTTTT. Translated, it gives CASSVAGQANEKLFF.

J is TRBJ2-5 and V is TRBV5-5; a possible D gene is TRBD1 (5 bases). The CDR3 covers 14 residues. Deletions cut 2 bases from V and 5 bases from J, with 13 bases between. Germline CDR1 and CDR2: SGHKS and YYEKEE (reference sequence). The CDR3 protein is CASSFTSGWETQYF. As DNA, the CDR3 is TGTGCCAGCAGCTTCACCTCAGGGTGGGAGACCCAGTACTTC. The full variable domain, with the rest looked up from reference TRBV5-5 and TRBJ2-5, is DAGVTQSPTHLIKTRGQQVTLRCSPISGHKSVSWYQQVLGQGPQFIFQYYEKEERGRGNFPDRFSARQFPNYSSELNVNALLLGDSALYLCASSFTSGWETQYFGPGTRLLVL.

This clone was seen once. The chain combines TRBV18 with TRBJ1-1; D gene ambiguous. V was clipped by 4 bases and J by 1 base, with 16 bases between them. This CDR3 is built from 16 residues. Per germline, CDR1 KGHSH and CDR2 LQKENI. In nucleotides, the CDR3 is TGTGCCAGCTCACTGGGCCACAGTCGGTGGAACACTGAAGCTTTCTTT. This gives the protein CASSLGHSRWNTEAFF.

This clone came up once. The CDR3 region is CASSLVAGKYEQYF. The CDR3 DNA reads as TGTGCCAGCAGCTTAGTGGCGGGAAAGTACGAGCAGTACTTC. The chain is built from TRBV7-2 and TRBJ2-5; maybe TRBD2 (6 bases). The end of the DNA is better explained by TRBJ2-7, so the J call may be wrong. Germline V lookup: CDR1 SGHTA, CDR2 FQGNSA. This CDR3 comprises 14 residues.

J is TRBJ1-3 and V is TRBV9; D is undetermined. Trimming took 0 bases from V and 0 from J, leaving 4 bases between them. Germline V CDR1 and CDR2: SGDLS, YYNGEE. The CDR3 consists of 14 residues. The CDR3 DNA reads TGTGCCAGCAGCGTAGGGGACTCTGGAAACACCATATATTTT. Translating it yields CASSVGDSGNTIYF.

The gene calls are TRBV29-1 and TRBJ1-2, with D possibly TRBD1 on 5 matching bases. Per the germline V gene, CDR1 is SQVTM and CDR2 is ANQGSEA. CDR3 length: 11 amino acids. Trimming took off 4 bases at V and 4 bases at J, with 7 bases between the two ends. CDR3 DNA sequence: TGCAGCGTTGGGGACCTCTATGGCTACACCTTC. It encodes CSVGDLYGYTF.

This clone was observed a single time. The chain recombines TRBV12-5 with TRBJ2-2; D perhaps matches TRBD1 (5 bases). The germline V gene has CDR1 LGHNT and CDR2 FRNRAP. The V and J ends lost 2 bases and 7 bases respectively, with 14 bases between them. The CDR3 has 15 residues. CDR3 DNA sequence: TGTGCTAGTGGTTTGTTTCAGGGAAGGGGCGGGGAGCTGTTTTTT. Translated: CASGLFQGRGGELFF.

This clone was counted a few times. The V and J genes are TRBV29-1 and TRBJ1-5; perhaps TRBD1 as D (5 bases). In germline, CDR1 is SQVTM, CDR2 ANQGSEA. Trimming removed 6 bases at V and 2 bases at J, with 14 bases between. The CDR3 length is 14 residues. The CDR3 spells CSVSTDMGNQPQHF. The CDR3 nucleotides are TGCAGCGTCTCGACAGACATGGGCAATCAGCCCCAGCATTTT.

The V gene is TRBV28, the J gene TRBJ2-5; TRBD2 matches at 8 bases. Germline lookup yields CDR1 MDHEN and CDR2 SYDVKM. The V segment lost 6 bases and the J segment 1 base; nucleotides outside the gene matches: 10. The CDR3 is 16 amino acids. CDR3 sequence: CASRLTSGGGQETQYF. The CDR3 DNA sequence: TGTGCCAGCAGGCTTACTAGCGGAGGGGGCCAAGAGACCCAGTACTTC. The entire variable domain, with the rest obtained from reference TRBV28 and TRBJ2-5, is as follows: DVKVTQSSRYLVKRTGEKVFLECVQDMDHENMFWYRQDPGLGLRLIYFSYDVKMKEKGDIPEGYSVSREKKERFSLILESASTNQTSMYLCASRLTSGGGQETQYFGPGTRLLVL.

This chain uses TRBV18 with TRBJ1-1, with D possibly being TRBD1 (5 bases). This CDR3 has 14 amino acids. CDR1 KGHSH and CDR2 LQKENI come from the germline V gene. Trimming took off 3 bases at V and 0 bases at J, with 8 bases between the two ends. This CDR3 reads CASSPMTVNTEAFF. The CDR3 nucleotides read TGTGCCAGCTCACCGATGACAGTGAACACTGAAGCTTTCTTT.

This chain uses TRBV10-2 with TRBJ1-4, with no clear D. The germline V and J ends were trimmed by 6 bases and 5 bases, with 4 bases remaining between them. The germline V gene encodes CDR1 WSHSY and CDR2 SAAADI. This CDR3 is 11 amino acids long. CDR3 protein: CASSPNEKLFF. CDR3 sequence (DNA): TGCGCCAGCAGCCCCAATGAAAAACTGTTTTTT.

This clone was found once. V gene TRBV18 combines with J gene TRBJ2-7, with 7 bases lining up with TRBD2. The germline gives CDR1 KGHSH, CDR2 LQKENI. V was clipped by 4 bases and J by 2 bases; unmatched bases: 11. The CDR3 is 16 amino acids. CDR3 bases: TGTGCCAGCTCACGGGAGCCTAGCGGCTCCGCCTACGAGCAGTACTTC. It is translated as CASSREPSGSAYEQYF.

This sequence joins TRBV4-1 and TRBJ1-1; 7 positions match TRBD1. The CDR3 length is 11 residues. Per the germline V gene, CDR1 is MGHRA and CDR2 is YSYEKL. V was pared by 0 bases and J by 14 bases, with 3 bases of the junction left unmatched. The CDR3 region has the DNA TGCGCCAGCAGCCAAGACAGGGGGAAGTTCTTT. Protein product: CASSQDRGKFF.

The rearrangement links TRBV6-1 to TRBJ2-7; 8 nucleotides line up with TRBD2. The V gene end was trimmed by 2 bases and the J gene end by 0 bases; junction bases not matched to a gene: 12. The CDR3 is 18 residues long. Germline CDR1 MNHNS, CDR2 SASEGT. The CDR3 DNA reads as TGTGCCAGCAGTGAATCAAGGTATAGCGGGGTAAGCTCCTACGAGCAGTACTTC. Translating it yields CASSESRYSGVSSYEQYF.

V usage is TRBV29-1 and J usage is TRBJ1-1; D call uncertain. V lost 6 bases and J 3 bases, leaving 5 bases between the germline ends. Germline V gene sequence: CDR1 SQVTM, CDR2 ANQGSEA. The CDR3 has 10 amino acids. The CDR3 nucleotides are TGCAGCGTCGCCCACACTGAAGCTTTCTTT. This codes for CSVAHTEAFF.

In the case of this clone: Within the sample, other DNA sequences also encode this same CDR3. This sequence joins TRBV27 and TRBJ2-2; D unclear. Germline V CDR1 and CDR2: MNHEY, SMNVEV (reference sequence). V dropped 3 bases and J dropped 0 bases, with 2 bases sitting between them. The CDR3 is made up of 13 amino acids. The CDR3 sequence is CASSFPNTGELFF. CDR3 bases: TGTGCCAGCAGTTTCCCGAACACCGGGGAGCTGTTTTTT.

The chain is built from TRBV30 and TRBJ1-5; tentative D call: TRBD1 (6 bases). This CDR3 region has 13 residues. V lost 6 bases, J lost 4 bases, and 13 bases lay in between. The V gene's germline CDR1 is GTSNPN and CDR2 SVGIG (reference sequence). The CDR3 here is CACSRGGNQPQHF. CDR3 DNA sequence: TGTGCCTGTAGCAGGGGAGGAAATCAGCCCCAGCATTTT.

The rearrangement joins TRBV13 to TRBJ2-1, with TRBD2 matching 9 bases. Unmatched junction bases numbered 13, after V lost 5 bases and J lost 8 bases. CDR3 size: 16 residues. Germline values: CDR1 PRHDT, CDR2 FYEKMQ (reference sequence). CDR3 DNA: TGTGCCAGCAGCCCCCTGGCTAGCGGGAAAATCGATGAGCAGTTCTTC. It is translated as CASSPLASGKIDEQFF.

The gene calls are TRBV5-1 and TRBJ1-1, with D hard to call. Germline loops: CDR1 SGHRS, CDR2 YFSETQ. Trimming took 0 bases from V and 1 from J, leaving 10 bases between them. The CDR3 extends over 15 amino acids. CDR3 protein: CASSLGAPSNTEAFF. In nucleotides, the CDR3 is TGCGCCAGCAGCTTGGGGGCACCTTCGAACACTGAAGCTTTCTTT.

The chain has TRBV29-1 and TRBJ2-3, with 10 bases lining up with TRBD1. The CDR3 has 11 residues. The J segment lost 10 bases and the V segment lost 6 bases, leaving 4 bases of the junction unmatched. Germline CDR1 is SQVTM and CDR2 is ANQGSEA. CDR3 in DNA: TGCAGCGTAGGGGGGACAGGGGCGCAGTATTTT. Translated, it gives CSVGGTGAQYF.